This is a list of T cell receptor beta chains from one sample in a study of CD8+ T cells in alopecia areata. Sequenced by immunoSEQ multiplex PCR; TCRdb stores in-frame clones only, minus some. The sample carries 100,000 to 150,000 clones, around 45% recorded once. The sequencing sample was made of NKG2D-low CD8+ T cells sorted from blood. Receptor source: a human donor with alopecia areata. Both conserved end residues are part of each CDR3. A D gene is named only where the DNA matches it firmly. Part of the rows lack a size; the others show once, few, many or a class for expanded clones.

CDR3aa: CSVTYLGRGGTDTQYF
CDR3nt: TGCAGCGTCACTTATCTGGGCAGGGGAGGCACAGATACGCAGTATTTT
abundance: few
j_gene: TRBJ2-3
v_gene: TRBV29-1
d_gene: NA

CDR3aa: CSAAGSYNEQFF
CDR3nt: TGCAGCGCAGCGGGGTCCTACAATGAGCAGTTCTTC
abundance: NA
j_gene: TRBJ2-1
v_gene: TRBV29-1
d_gene: TRBD2

CDR3aa: CASSQEQAADEQFF
CDR3nt: TGTGCCAGCAGCCAAGAACAGGCAGCCGATGAGCAGTTCTTC
abundance: NA
j_gene: TRBJ2-1
v_gene: TRBV4-2
d_gene: NA

CDR3aa: CASSLTTGTAGLRYF
CDR3nt: TGCGCCAGCAGTCTCACGACCGGGACAGCCGGTCTGCGGTACTTC
abundance: NA
j_gene: TRBJ2-7
v_gene: TRBV23-1
d_gene: TRBD1

CDR3aa: CSVTLGGHYEQYF
CDR3nt: TGCAGCGTCACATTGGGAGGACACTACGAGCAGTACTTC
abundance: NA
j_gene: TRBJ2-7
v_gene: TRBV29-1
d_gene: NA

CDR3aa: CASSSGQGLDEQYF
CDR3nt: TGCGCCAGCAGCTCGGGACAGGGGTTAGACGAGCAGTACTTC
abundance: few
j_gene: TRBJ2-7
v_gene: TRBV5-1
d_gene: TRBD1

CDR3aa: CASSPHLAGQSSYNEQFF
CDR3nt: TGTGCCAGCAGCCCTCACTTAGCGGGACAGAGCTCCTACAATGAGCAGTTCTTC
abundance: once
j_gene: TRBJ2-1
v_gene: TRBV7-2
d_gene: NA

CDR3aa: CASRTAGADTQYF
CDR3nt: TGTGCCAGCAGAACGGCCGGGGCAGATACGCAGTATTTT
abundance: NA
j_gene: TRBJ2-3
v_gene: TRBV28
d_gene: NA

CDR3aa: CSVDGTGELFF
CDR3nt: TGCAGCGTTGATGGTACCGGGGAGCTGTTTTTT
abundance: NA
j_gene: TRBJ2-2
v_gene: TRBV29-1
d_gene: NA

CDR3aa: CSAPGGEQFF
CDR3nt: TGCAGTGCCCCGGGTGGTGAGCAGTTCTTC
abundance: NA
j_gene: TRBJ2-1
v_gene: TRBV20-1
d_gene: NA

CDR3aa: CASSLGAEYYEQYF
CDR3nt: TGTGCCAGCAGCCTAGGAGCGGAGTACTACGAGCAGTACTTC
abundance: few
j_gene: TRBJ2-7
v_gene: TRBV7-9
d_gene: NA

CDR3aa: CSVEIRDGYTF
CDR3nt: TGCAGCGTTGAAATCAGGGATGGCTACACCTTC
abundance: few
j_gene: TRBJ1-2
v_gene: TRBV29-1
d_gene: NA

CDR3aa: CASSLGAGYTEAFF
CDR3nt: TGCGCCAGCAGCCTGGGGGCAGGGTACACTGAAGCTTTCTTT
abundance: once
j_gene: TRBJ1-1
v_gene: TRBV4-1
d_gene: NA

CDR3aa: CSSQGIEAEAFF
CDR3nt: TGCAGCTCACAGGGGATTGAGGCTGAAGCTTTCTTT
abundance: NA
j_gene: TRBJ1-1
v_gene: TRBV29-1
d_gene: TRBD1

CDR3aa: CAWSVGGSYEQYF
CDR3nt: TGTGCCTGGAGTGTAGGGGGCTCCTACGAGCAGTACTTC
abundance: NA
j_gene: TRBJ2-7
v_gene: TRBV30
d_gene: NA

CDR3aa: CASRESGAATDTQYF
CDR3nt: TGTGCCAGCAGGGAGAGCGGGGCCGCCACAGATACGCAGTATTTT
abundance: few
j_gene: TRBJ2-3
v_gene: TRBV28
d_gene: TRBD2

CDR3aa: CASSLWGQGLANYGYTF
CDR3nt: TGTGCCAGCAGTTTATGGGGGCAGGGCCTCGCCAACTATGGCTACACCTTC
abundance: few
j_gene: TRBJ1-2
v_gene: TRBV28
d_gene: NA

CDR3aa: CASSFFARSYNEQFF
CDR3nt: TGTGCCAGCAGTTTTTTCGCCCGCTCCTACAATGAGCAGTTCTTC
abundance: NA
j_gene: TRBJ2-1
v_gene: TRBV27
d_gene: NA